These 8 T cell receptor beta chains were sequenced from one sample in a study of radiotherapy plus CTLA-4 blockade in lung cancer. The assay was immunoSEQ multiplex PCR, and TCRdb's table has in-frame clones only and misses some. There are fewer than 40,000 clones in the sample; approximately 75% occur only once, and more than 20% lies in the top ten. The source material was peripheral blood, sampled from a patient treated with radiotherapy plus ipilimumab. The origin of the receptors is a human donor with non-small cell lung cancer that progressed on radiotherapy plus ipilimumab.

The chain employs TRBV4-1 and TRBJ1-4; no clear D. Germline-derived CDR1 and CDR2 are MGHRA and YSYEKL. The V and J ends lost 4 bases and 7 bases respectively, with 10 bases between them. This CDR3 is 13 amino acids long. The CDR3 here is CASSREESEKLFF. For the CDR3, the DNA is TGCGCCAGCAGCCGGGAGGAGAGTGAAAAACTGTTTTTT.

The gene calls are TRBV5-1 and TRBJ2-7; the D gene is possibly TRBD1 (7 bases). The CDR3 spans 14 residues. The V gene lost 4 bases and the J gene lost 2 bases, with 13 bases spanning the gap. Germline CDR1 and CDR2: SGHRS and YFSETQ. The CDR3 DNA sequence: TGCGCCAGCAGCGGAGGGACAGTTACCTACGAGCAGTACTTC. Its translation: CASSGGTVTYEQYF.

The chain links TRBV7-2 to TRBJ2-5, with TRBD1 matching over 7 bases. The V gene end was trimmed by 1 base and the J gene end by 2 bases; junction bases not matched to a gene: 1. This CDR3 region has 14 residues. The germline CDR1 and CDR2 sequences are SGHTA and FQGNSA. The CDR3 coding sequence is TGTGCCAGCAGCTTAGGACAGGGACAAGAGACCCAGTACTTC. This gives the protein CASSLGQGQETQYF.

This clone was observed once. This chain joins TRBV21-1 and TRBJ1-6; the table's D gene call, TRBD1, was not cross checked with the DNA. TRBV21-1 is annotated as a pseudogene. CDR3 length: 19 amino acids. Written as DNA, the CDR3 is TGTGCCAGCAGCCTGCCGGGACAGGGTCCATGCTCCTATAATTCACCCCTCCACTTT. As protein: CASSLPGQGPCSYNSPLHF.

The chain recombines TRBV9 with TRBJ1-6, with 7 bases fitting TRBD1. Germline CDR1 and CDR2: SGDLS and YYNGEE. CDR3 length equals 15 residues. Trimming at V came to 1 base and at J to 5 bases, leaving 3 bases not matched to a gene. In DNA, the CDR3 is TGTGCCAGCAGCGTATCAGGGGGTAATAATTCACCCCTCCACTTT. Encoded protein: CASSVSGGNNSPLHF.

The V gene is TRBV6-5, the J gene TRBJ2-3; 8 bases match TRBD1. Per the germline V gene, CDR1 is MNHEY and CDR2 is SVGAGI. The CDR3 covers 15 residues. Trimming removed 4 bases from V and 1 base from J; junction bases left unmatched: 4. The CDR3 coding sequence is TGTGCCAGCAGTTTAGGACAGGGCCGCACAGATACGCAGTATTTT. Its translation: CASSLGQGRTDTQYF.

As DNA, the CDR3 is TGCAGCGTGACAGGGTCTAACTATGGCTACACCTTC. It is translated as CSVTGSNYGYTF. The V gene is TRBV29-1, the J gene TRBJ1-2, with 7 positions matching TRBD1. The ends lost 6 bases at V and 0 bases at J; junction bases unmatched: 1. Per the germline V gene, CDR1 is SQVTM and CDR2 is ANQGSEA. The CDR3 extends over 12 amino acids.

The J gene is TRBJ1-3, the V gene TRBV5-1; a possible D gene is TRBD1 (6 bases). From germline, CDR1 is SGHRS and CDR2 YFSETQ. V was trimmed by 4 bases and J by 3 bases, leaving 11 bases between them. This CDR3 is built from 14 residues. The DNA for the CDR3 is TGCGCCAGCAGCGCGGACAGCCTTGGAAACACCATATATTTT. Protein: CASSADSLGNTIYF.